This T cell receptor beta chain was sequenced for a study of beta chain features in type 1 diabetes. The wider study: Examination of sorted cells across all samples involved about 99 million cells. Overall study findings and caveats: Lower insertion and higher deletion counts appeared at VDJ junctions in type 1 diabetes patients.

What was sequenced were expressed TCRB transcripts, since all of the isolated RNA had been reverse transcribed. The read count averaged about 3.57 million across naive, central memory and regulatory T cell samples. Using immunoSEQ multiplex PCR, the repertoire was profiled, and TCRdb retains in-frame clones only, with some absent. The sample yields 130,000 to 150,000 clones, 40% to 55% seen once. Looked up from germline, CDR1 is SQVTM and CDR2 is ANQGSEA. Trimming removed 5 bases from V and 9 bases from J; junction bases left unmatched: 9. The CDR3 runs 12 residues. Of note for this clone: Its antigen remains unidentified.

Material: Tregs from blood. The sequence came from a man aged 18 to 30 in good health. This chain connects TRBV29-1 to TRBJ2-7; 8 nucleotides match TRBD2. This CDR3 is CSVLTGGYPQYF. The CDR3 region has the DNA TGCAGCGTTTTGACGGGAGGGTACCCGCAGTACTTC.